This T cell receptor (beta chain) is drawn from a study of OX40 agonist ivuxolimab in advanced cancers. The wider study: The mean age was roughly 60 years, ranging from about 20 to 90, with approximately 85% of participants male.

To note about this clone: Its antigen is not known.

The length of the CDR3 is 16 residues. Germline-derived CDR1 and CDR2 are MNHEY and SMNVEV (reference sequence). V shed 1 base, J shed 1 base, and the junction held 3 bases outside the gene matches. Profiled with immunoSEQ multiplex PCR; TCRdb holds only in-frame clones, not every one. The repertoire holds about 58,000 clones, around 84% seen once, with 1% in the top ten. Whole-study findings and limits: Antigen specificity was not determined for the expanded peripheral T cells. Among the lowest peripheral clonal expansion occurred in 0.1-3.0 mg/kg partial responders. Relative to CD4+, CD8+ T cells held more expanded clones on average.

This specimen consisted of CD4+ or CD8+ T cells sorted from blood, obtained in a trial of the OX40 agonist ivuxolimab. The sequence derives from an adult with an advanced solid tumor such as melanoma, head and neck, liver or kidney cancer. This chain uses TRBV27 with TRBJ2-1; 8 bases are a match to TRBD2. The CDR3 coding sequence is TGTGCCAGCAGTTTATATGGCGGGGGGTCCTACAATGAGCAGTTCTTC. Translating gives CASSLYGGGSYNEQFF.